Shown below are 28 T cell receptor beta chains from a single sample sequenced in a study of blood T cell repertoires in COVID-19. TCRdb keeps only in-frame clones here, not all; method: immunoSEQ multiplex PCR. The repertoire holds fewer than 90,000 clones, 85% to 90% seen once, with 1.9% in the top ten. The sequenced material came from peripheral blood. The receptors shown here come from a woman of 80 years or more with active or convalescent COVID-19.

This clone was counted only a few times. The chain couples TRBV7-2 to TRBJ1-3; D remains ambiguous. From germline, CDR1 is SGHTA and CDR2 FQGNSA. This CDR3 contains 15 residues. Trimming left V 1 base short and J 0 bases short, with 7 bases between. The CDR3 here is CASSLVGSSGNTIYF. Here the CDR3 DNA reads TGTGCCAGCAGCTTAGTCGGGAGCTCTGGAAACACCATATATTTT.

The chain carries TRBV7-2 and TRBJ1-4, with D hard to call. The length of the CDR3 is 14 residues. Germline values: CDR1 SGHTA, CDR2 FQGNSA. V was clipped by 2 bases and J by 3 bases, with 7 bases between them. The CDR3 loop is CASSLTGPNEKLFF. As DNA, the CDR3 is TGTGCCAGCAGCTTAACTGGGCCTAATGAAAAACTGTTTTTT.

This clone occurred a few times. The chain uses TRBV9 and TRBJ1-6; D is ambiguous. Trimming stripped 4 bases from V and 7 bases from J, with 12 bases between. Germline lookup yields CDR1 SGDLS and CDR2 YYNGEE. The CDR3 has 14 residues. CDR3 in amino acids: CASSPGVENSPLHF. Written as DNA, the CDR3 is TGTGCCAGCAGCCCCGGGGTAGAGAATTCACCCCTCCACTTT.

The sample holds a few counts of this clone. This chain links TRBV7-2 with TRBJ2-2; 11 positions agree with TRBD2. The J segment lost 3 bases and the V segment lost 5 bases, leaving 5 bases of the junction unmatched. Germline V gives CDR1 SGHTA, CDR2 FQGNSA. The CDR3 loop spans 16 amino acids. This chain's CDR3 is CASSPRLAGYTGELFF. The CDR3 DNA sequence: TGTGCCAGCAGCCCCCGACTAGCGGGGTACACCGGGGAGCTGTTTTTT.

The chain links TRBV11-3 to TRBJ2-6, with TRBD2 matching over 11 bases. After removal of 7 bases from V and 3 bases from J, the junction contained 2 bases not matched to a gene. From germline, CDR1 is SGHNT and CDR2 YENEEA. The CDR3 has 15 residues. CDR3 loop: CASTSGRHGANVLTF. The CDR3 nucleotides read TGTGCCAGCACTAGCGGGAGGCATGGGGCCAACGTCCTGACTTTC.

This clone appeared a few times. The rearrangement joins TRBV5-6 to TRBJ2-5, with D perhaps TRBD2 (5 bases). The V and J ends lost 2 bases and 5 bases respectively, with 19 bases between them. The CDR3 is 16 amino acids. CDR1 and CDR2 from the germline V gene are SGHDT and YYEEEE. The CDR3 region is CASSFGIGLNAETQYF. CDR3 sequence (DNA): TGTGCCAGCAGCTTCGGGATAGGCTTAAACGCGGAGACCCAGTACTTC.

This chain connects TRBV6-5 to TRBJ1-2; unclear D gene. Trimming took 6 bases from V and 8 from J, leaving 13 bases between them. CDR1 MNHEY and CDR2 SVGAGI come from the germline V gene. The CDR3 loop spans 12 amino acids. The CDR3 here is CASSSESGGYTF. The DNA of the CDR3 is TGTGCCAGCAGCTCCGAAAGCGGAGGCTACACCTTC.

The chain couples TRBV12-3 or TRBV12-4 to TRBJ1-2, with D unresolved. Trimming pared 7 bases from V and 7 bases from J, leaving 16 bases between. The CDR3 has 13 amino acids. CDR3 region: CASTPRSEAGYTF. CDR3 bases: TGTGCCAGCACCCCGCGGAGTGAAGCTGGCTACACCTTC.

V usage is TRBV11-2 and J usage is TRBJ2-1; a weak D match, TRBD1 (5 bases). Germline V CDR1 and CDR2: SGHAT, FQNNGV. CDR3 length: 15 residues. The V gene lost 5 bases and the J gene lost 0 bases, with 11 bases spanning the gap. In nucleotides, the CDR3 is TGTGCCAGCAGCCACGGACAAAGCTCCTACAATGAGCAGTTCTTC. Its translation: CASSHGQSSYNEQFF. Looking up the rest from reference TRBV11-2 and TRBJ2-1 gives the full variable domain: EAGVAQSPRYKIIEKRQSVAFWCNPISGHATLYWYQQILGQGPKLLIQFQNNGVVDDSQLPKDRFSAERLKGVDSTLKIQPAKLEDSAVYLCASSHGQSSYNEQFFGPGTRLTVL.

The chain is built from TRBV2 and TRBJ2-2, with D perhaps matching TRBD2 (7 bases). Deletions cut 6 bases from V and 6 bases from J, with 11 bases between. The CDR3 contains 13 residues. Germline V gives CDR1 SNHLY, CDR2 FYNNEI. This CDR3 reads CASRPGGPGELFF. CDR3 bases: TGTGCCAGCAGGCCCGGGGGGCCCGGGGAGCTGTTTTTT.

The table lists this clone with a count of one. CDR3 bases: TGTGCCAGTAGTATTAACTCTGGGGCCAACGTCCTGACTTTC. Its protein is CASSINSGANVLTF. V gene TRBV19 combines with J gene TRBJ2-6; D unclear. CDR3 length: 14 amino acids. Germline V CDR1 and CDR2: LNHDA, SQIVND (reference sequence). Trimming cost V 3 bases and J 0 bases, with 3 bases left between them. Full variable domain (outside the CDR3, taken from reference TRBV19 and TRBJ2-6): DGGITQSPKYLFRKEGQNVTLSCEQNLNHDAMYWYRQDPGQGLRLIYYSQIVNDFQKGDIAEGYSVSREKKESFPLTVTSAQKNPTAFYLCASSINSGANVLTFGAGSRLTVL.

Note on this clone: The germline gene is not matched at one end of the junction; a read error may be the cause. The CDR3 is CSTAAGGANVLTF. CDR3 coding DNA: TGCTCAACTGCGGCGGGCGGGGCCAACGTCCTGACTTTC. This rearrangement joins TRBV28 to TRBJ2-6, with D possibly being TRBD2 (5 bases). The CDR3 loop spans 13 amino acids. Germline V gene sequence: CDR1 MDHEN, CDR2 SYDVKM.

This sequence joins TRBV5-1 and TRBJ2-3; 8 nucleotides match TRBD2. Trimming at V came to 5 bases and at J to 1 base, leaving 6 bases not matched to a gene. CDR3 size: 15 residues. CDR1 and CDR2 from the germline V gene are SGHRS and YFSETQ. The CDR3 DNA reads as TGCGCCAGCAGTAACGGGGGGGCCGGCACAGATACGCAGTATTTT. Protein product: CASSNGGAGTDTQYF. Supplemented by reference TRBV5-1 and TRBJ2-3, the full variable domain reads KAGVTQTPRYLIKTRGQQVTLSCSPISGHRSVSWYQQTPGQGLQFLFEYFSETQRNKGNFPGRFSGRQFSNSRSEMNVSTLELGDSALYLCASSNGGAGTDTQYFGPGTRLTVL.

The CDR3 sequence: CASSPHNEQFF. The DNA of the CDR3 is TGTGCCAGCAGCCCTCACAATGAGCAGTTCTTC. V and J are TRBV9 and TRBJ2-1; no clear D gene. V was pared by 4 bases and J by 5 bases, with 4 bases between. CDR3 length: 11 amino acids. Germline V gene sequence: CDR1 SGDLS, CDR2 YYNGEE.

The chain combines TRBV11-3 with TRBJ1-1, with TRBD1 as a possible D gene (5 bases). This CDR3 region has 14 residues. Germline V gene lookup returns CDR1 SGHNT and CDR2 YENEEA. V lost 7 bases and J lost 4, with 16 bases in between. The CDR3: CASTPLKGVTEAFF. CDR3 in DNA: TGTGCCAGCACCCCTCTTAAAGGGGTCACTGAAGCTTTCTTT.

This clone was counted a few times. The V gene is TRBV28, the J gene TRBJ1-2; a possible D gene is TRBD1 (6 bases). Germline-derived CDR1 and CDR2 are MDHEN and SYDVKM. V lost 4 bases to trimming and J lost 0 bases, with 12 bases between them. This CDR3 spans 15 amino acids. The CDR3 loop reads CASSSPGATNYGYTF. The CDR3 DNA reads as TGTGCCAGCAGTTCACCAGGGGCCACTAACTATGGCTACACCTTC.

The chain combines TRBV5-1 with TRBJ2-1, with D possibly being TRBD2 (6 bases). With 0 bases removed from V and 0 bases from J, the gap between germline ends came to 10 bases. CDR3 size: 16 residues. The germline CDR1 and CDR2 sequences are SGHRS and YFSETQ. The CDR3, as DNA: TGCGCCAGCAGCTTGGTGGGGGGTAGCTCCTACAATGAGCAGTTCTTC. Translated: CASSLVGGSSYNEQFF. Using reference TRBV5-1 and TRBJ2-1 for the parts outside the CDR3, the full variable domain is KAGVTQTPRYLIKTRGQQVTLSCSPISGHRSVSWYQQTPGQGLQFLFEYFSETQRNKGNFPGRFSGRQFSNSRSEMNVSTLELGDSALYLCASSLVGGSSYNEQFFGPGTRLTVL.

The gene calls are TRBV6-5 and TRBJ1-3; TRBD1 matches at 8 bases. The CDR3 length is 15 residues. Germline V CDR1 and CDR2: MNHEY, SVGAGI. After removal of 4 bases from V and 4 bases from J, the junction contained 6 bases not matched to a gene. Here the CDR3 DNA reads TGTGCCAGCAGTTCCACAGGGGGAAGGGGAAACACCATATATTTT. It encodes CASSSTGGRGNTIYF.

The genes are TRBV9 and TRBJ2-5; 8 nucleotides line up with TRBD1. V lost 4 bases, J lost 4 bases, and 9 bases stayed unmatched. Germline V gene data show CDR1 as SGDLS and CDR2 as YYNGEE. This CDR3 region has 15 residues. CDR3: CASSIPGGRGETQYF. The CDR3 DNA sequence: TGTGCCAGCAGCATCCCAGGGGGCAGGGGAGAGACCCAGTACTTC.

This chain uses TRBV5-1 with TRBJ2-1, with D maybe TRBD1 (6 bases). With 0 bases removed from V and 11 bases from J, the gap between germline ends came to 12 bases. The CDR3 is made up of 13 amino acids. The germline gives CDR1 SGHRS, CDR2 YFSETQ. CDR3 residues: CASSLGPDRQQFF. CDR3 DNA: TGCGCCAGCAGCTTGGGCCCGGACAGACAGCAGTTCTTC.

V usage is TRBV14 and J usage is TRBJ1-3; TRBD1 is a possible D gene (6 bases). V lost 4 bases and J 0 bases, leaving 10 bases between the germline ends. This CDR3 region has 15 residues. The germline V gene has CDR1 SGHDN and CDR2 FVKESK. CDR3 residues: CASSLQQGSGNTIYF. CDR3 DNA sequence: TGTGCCAGCAGCCTCCAACAGGGCTCTGGAAACACCATATATTTT.

This clone has just one count. The V call is TRBV18, the J call TRBJ2-3, with 8 bases aligning to TRBD2. The V and J ends lost 2 bases and 2 bases, in that order; junction bases with no gene match: 6. Germline CDR1 reads KGHSH; CDR2 reads LQKENI. CDR3 size: 16 residues. The CDR3 sequence is CASSPSGSFHTDTQYF. DNA for the CDR3: TGTGCCAGCTCACCAAGCGGGAGCTTCCACACAGATACGCAGTATTTT.

The chain combines TRBV15 with TRBJ2-3; 10 bases match TRBD2. This CDR3 spans 16 amino acids. Germline CDR1 reads LNHNV; CDR2 reads YYDKDF (reference sequence). V was clipped by 5 bases and J by 3 bases; unmatched bases: 8. CDR3 in DNA: TGTGCCACCAGCCCAAGAGTTAGCGGGGGGACAGATACGCAGTATTTT. It yields the protein CATSPRVSGGTDTQYF.

This clone occurred once. V gene TRBV3-1 (or the pseudogene TRBV3-2) combines with J gene TRBJ1-6, with TRBD1 as a possible D gene (5 bases). Between the trimmed V and J ends, which lost 6 bases and 8 bases, there was a span of 17 bases. This CDR3 has 15 amino acids. The germline V gene has CDR1 LGHDT and CDR2 YNNKEL (reference sequence). In DNA form, the CDR3 reads TGTGCCAGCAGGGGAAAGGGAGGGGCGCATTCACCCCTCCACTTT. Its protein product is CASRGKGGAHSPLHF.

The chain uses TRBV27 and TRBJ2-7, with 7 positions matching TRBD1. This CDR3 comprises 14 residues. Germline CDR1 reads MNHEY; CDR2 reads SMNVEV (reference sequence). Trimming cost V 3 bases and J 0 bases; bases outside gene matches: 2. Here the CDR3 reads CASSLTGSSYEQYF. CDR3 nucleotide sequence: TGTGCCAGCAGTTTGACAGGGAGCTCCTACGAGCAGTACTTC.

The V gene is TRBV5-6, the J gene TRBJ1-4; D is undetermined. The CDR3 totals 13 residues. The germline V gene encodes CDR1 SGHDT and CDR2 YYEEEE. V lost 4 bases and J lost 8, with 12 bases in between. CDR3 region: CASSLRFREKLFF. The DNA of the CDR3 is TGTGCCAGCAGCCTCAGGTTCAGAGAAAAACTGTTTTTT.

This clone was detected only a few times. This chain uses TRBV10-3 with TRBJ2-1, with TRBD2 identical over 8 bases. Germline CDR1 is ENHRY and CDR2 is SYGVKD. V shed 2 bases and J 7 bases; nucleotides not matched to a gene: 4. CDR3 length: 14 residues. CDR3 sequence reads: CAISEEERGNEQFF. CDR3 nucleotides: TGTGCCATCAGTGAGGAGGAGCGGGGGAATGAGCAGTTCTTC.

This clone was seen a few times. The chain employs TRBV9 and TRBJ2-2; D perhaps matches TRBD1 (6 bases). Germline V gene lookup returns CDR1 SGDLS and CDR2 YYNGEE. Trimming took 3 bases from V and 5 from J, leaving 17 bases between them. This CDR3 has 16 amino acids. The DNA for the CDR3 is TGTGCCAGCAGCGCCAGAGACTACACAGGGACCGGGGAGCTGTTTTTT. It specifies CASSARDYTGTGELFF.